One sample yielded the 11 T cell receptor beta chains listed below, sequenced in a study of blood T cell repertoires in COVID-19. Clones were read by immunoSEQ multiplex PCR, and TCRdb kept only the in-frame ones, dropping some. Of more than 200,000 clones detected, about 91% appear once; the ten largest clones hold about 5.9%. Sequenced material: peripheral blood. These receptors were obtained from a woman aged 30 to 39 with COVID-19, enrolled during active disease.

This chain links TRBV7-6 with TRBJ2-1, with TRBD2 matching 10 bases. The CDR3 is 20 amino acids. J was trimmed by 0 bases and V by 3 bases; bases with no gene match: 14. Germline CDR1 SGHVS, CDR2 FNYEAQ. CDR3 bases: TGTGCCAGCAGCTTCCCGGGACTAGCGCGAGGTGAGAGCTCCTACAATGAGCAGTTCTTC. Translating gives CASSFPGLARGESSYNEQFF.

For the CDR3, the DNA is TGTGCCAGCAGTCGGAGGGGTCTAGCGGGGCAGACAGATACGCAGTATTTT. Protein: CASSRRGLAGQTDTQYF. The chain joins TRBV6-2 or TRBV6-3 to TRBJ2-3, with 9 bases identical to TRBD2. The germline V gene encodes CDR1 MNHEY and CDR2 SVGEGT. The V gene end was trimmed by 5 bases and the J gene end by 3 bases; junction bases not matched to a gene: 12. The CDR3 length is 17 residues.

The CDR3 region has the DNA TGTGCCAGCTCAGGGACTAGCGGGTATTTCTCCTACGAGCAGTACGTC. It is translated as CASSGTSGYFSYEQYV. This rearrangement joins TRBV18 to TRBJ2-7; 12 bases are a match to TRBD2. The length of the CDR3 is 16 residues. CDR1 and CDR2 (germline): KGHSH, LQKENI. The trim removed 5 bases at V and 0 bases at J, leaving 5 bases unmatched.

The V call is TRBV6-2 or TRBV6-3, the J call TRBJ2-6; the match to TRBD1 covers 9 bases. The V and J ends lost 0 bases and 4 bases, in that order; junction bases with no gene match: 16. CDR3 size: 21 residues. CDR1 and CDR2 (germline): MNHEY, SVGEGT. The CDR3 protein is CASSYSGFGTGNQWGANVLTF. The CDR3 nucleotides read TGTGCCAGCAGTTACTCAGGTTTCGGGACAGGGAATCAGTGGGGGGCCAACGTCCTGACTTTC.

This chain joins TRBV5-1 and TRBJ1-5; the D gene is possibly TRBD1 (6 bases). Germline values: CDR1 SGHRS, CDR2 YFSETQ. The V and J ends lost 4 bases and 4 bases respectively, with 12 bases between them. This CDR3 is built from 14 residues. CDR3 loop: CASSPGQLNQPQHF. Here the CDR3 DNA reads TGCGCCAGCAGCCCTGGACAGCTGAATCAGCCCCAGCATTTT.

The gene calls are TRBV7-8 and TRBJ2-1; D is perhaps TRBD2 (5 bases). Germline V gives CDR1 SGHVS, CDR2 FQNEAQ. Trimming removed 2 bases from V and 1 base from J, with 12 bases in between. This CDR3 region has 16 residues. CDR3 loop: CASSLSRTPSYNEQFF. DNA for the CDR3: TGTGCCAGCAGCTTATCTCGGACTCCTTCCTACAATGAGCAGTTCTTC.

The rearrangement joins TRBV7-2 to TRBJ2-7; TRBD2 matches at 10 bases. Looked up from germline, CDR1 is SGHTA and CDR2 is FQGNSA. J lost 4 bases, V lost 1 base, and 1 base had no gene match. CDR3 length: 14 amino acids. The DNA for the CDR3 is TGTGCCAGCAGCTTAGAGCGGGGGGGGTACGAGCAGTACTTC. It codes for CASSLERGGYEQYF.

This clone was detected only a few times. This chain links TRBV7-2 with TRBJ2-7, with 12 bases lining up with TRBD2. The CDR3 has 15 residues. V lost 5 bases, J lost 4 bases, and 6 bases stayed unmatched. CDR1 SGHTA and CDR2 FQGNSA come from the germline V gene. The chain's CDR3 is CASSETSGGDYEQYF. Here the CDR3 DNA reads TGTGCCAGCAGCGAGACTAGCGGGGGTGATTACGAGCAGTACTTC. Drawing the rest from reference TRBV7-2 and TRBJ2-7, the complete variable domain is GAGVSQSPSNKVTEKGKDVELRCDPISGHTALYWYRQSLGQGLEFLIYFQGNSAPDKSGLPSDRFSAERTGGSVSTLTIQRTQQEDSAVYLCASSETSGGDYEQYFGPGTRLTVT.

The chain links TRBV12-3 or TRBV12-4 to TRBJ1-1; no definite D call. The CDR3 totals 12 residues. V lost 8 bases and J lost 3, with 10 bases in between. CDR3 nucleotide sequence: TGTGCCAGCGGCCCCCGGGACACTGAAGCTTTCTTT. It encodes CASGPRDTEAFF.

This clone was observed a handful of times. DNA of the CDR3: TGCGCCAGCAGGGTTGGACAGGAAATCAACTATGGCTACACCTTC. Protein sequence: CASRVGQEINYGYTF. The chain uses TRBV5-1 and TRBJ1-2; 7 nucleotides line up with TRBD1. The ends lost 5 bases at V and 2 bases at J; junction bases unmatched: 9. This CDR3 has 15 amino acids. Germline V gene lookup returns CDR1 SGHRS and CDR2 YFSETQ.

The CDR3 bases are TGTGCCAGCAGCCCATCAGGAACCCGGACTAATGAAAAACTGTTTTTT. Translation: CASSPSGTRTNEKLFF. V gene TRBV7-9 combines with J gene TRBJ1-4; D call uncertain. This CDR3 contains 16 residues. Germline V lookup: CDR1 SEHNR, CDR2 FQNEAQ (reference sequence). V was cut by 5 bases and J by 2 bases, with 15 bases left in between.